Given below is one TCR beta chain in context. Its antigen remains unidentified. The entry originates in a study of shared clonotypes between healthy human individuals. Study-level background: Per-donor plates numbered three CD4 naive, three CD4 memory, two CD8 naive and one CD8 memory. Regarding the study as a whole: When naive CD4 clonotypes were compared across a handful of donors, 4% to 6.5% were shared. The small donor group covered limited genetic and exposure diversity.

Per the original methods: Owing to the provision of junction-only sequences devoid of quality scores by immunoSEQ, filtering differed. The data were produced by immunoSEQ multiplex PCR, yet TCRdb's version contains in-frame clones alone and is incomplete. V and J calls and clone size are copied from that table; D and trimming were computed from the DNA. The sample lists under 2.5 million clones; roughly 92% were seen once. Sequenced material: naive CD4+ T cells from PBMCs. Documented subset: CD45RA+ positively selected. The receptor was isolated from a man younger than 35 in good health. Some clones in this sample may be carry-over from other donors' samples.

The chain's CDR3 is CASTTPGGADTQYF. CDR3 coding DNA: TGCGCCAGCACCACCCCGGGGGGGGCAGATACGCAGTATTTT. The chain links TRBV4-1 to TRBJ2-3; 8 bases fit TRBD2. V lost 7 bases and J lost 4; bases outside the gene matches: 7. CDR1 and CDR2 from the germline V gene are MGHRA and YSYEKL. CDR3 size: 14 residues.